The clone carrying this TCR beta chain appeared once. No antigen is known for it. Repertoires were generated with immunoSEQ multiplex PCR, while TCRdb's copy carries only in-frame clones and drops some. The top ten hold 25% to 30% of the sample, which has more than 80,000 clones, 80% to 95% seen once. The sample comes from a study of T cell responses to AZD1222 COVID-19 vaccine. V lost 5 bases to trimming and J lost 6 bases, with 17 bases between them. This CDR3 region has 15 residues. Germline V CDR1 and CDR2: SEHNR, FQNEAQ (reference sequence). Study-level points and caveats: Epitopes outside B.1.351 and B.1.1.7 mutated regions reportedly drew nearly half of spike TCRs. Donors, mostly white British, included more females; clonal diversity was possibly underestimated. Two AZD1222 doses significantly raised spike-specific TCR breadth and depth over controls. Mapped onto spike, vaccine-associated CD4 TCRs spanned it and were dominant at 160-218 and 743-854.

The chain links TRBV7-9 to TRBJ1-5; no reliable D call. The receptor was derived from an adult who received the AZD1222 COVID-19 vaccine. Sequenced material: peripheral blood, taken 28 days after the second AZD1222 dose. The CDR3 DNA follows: TGTGCCAGCAGCCCCGGATCGGATCGGGGTCAGCCCCAGCATTTT. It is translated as CASSPGSDRGQPQHF.